This TCR beta chain came from a study of T cells expressing NK-cell markers. Researchers built TCR beta cDNA using 5'RACE template switching with UMIs. For each CDR3 protein, TCRdb gives one entry from its re-call of the 5' RACE reads, without DNA. The sample table sets out 500,000 to 600,000 distinct CDR3 sequences. The CDR3 sequence is 15 residues long. Germline CDR1 DFQATT, CDR2 SNEGSKA (reference sequence). The receptor was isolated from a man aged 18 to 30 in good health. The chain couples TRBV20-1 to TRBJ2-7; the D call from TCRdb, TRBD1, cannot be confirmed without DNA. Input material: blood T cells: a sorted CD56 or NKG2C T cell subset, CD4+ or CD8+ T cells, or bulk PBMC T cells (not recorded which). This CDR3 is CSASQDRGQLYEQYF.